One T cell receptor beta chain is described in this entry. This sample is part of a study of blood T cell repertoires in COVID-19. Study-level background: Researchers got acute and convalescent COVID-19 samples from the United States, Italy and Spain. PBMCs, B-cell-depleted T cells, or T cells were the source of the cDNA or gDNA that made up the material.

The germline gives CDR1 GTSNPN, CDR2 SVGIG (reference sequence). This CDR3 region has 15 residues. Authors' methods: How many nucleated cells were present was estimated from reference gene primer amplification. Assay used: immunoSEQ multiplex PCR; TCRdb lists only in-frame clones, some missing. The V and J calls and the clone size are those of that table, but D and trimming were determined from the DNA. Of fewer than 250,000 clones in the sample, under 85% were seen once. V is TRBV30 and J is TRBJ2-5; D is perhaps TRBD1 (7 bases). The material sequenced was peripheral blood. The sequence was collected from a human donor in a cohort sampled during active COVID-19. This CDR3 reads CASVGDRFRGETQYF. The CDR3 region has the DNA TGTGCTTCAGTGGGGGACAGATTCCGGGGGGAGACCCAGTACTTC.